These 24 T cell receptor beta chains were all obtained from the same sample, sequenced in a study of T cells after yellow fever vaccination. TCRdb re-analysed the 5' RACE reads in MiXCR, keeping a single row per CDR3 protein. Of hundreds of thousands of distinct CDR3 sequences listed, roughly 13% are singletons. The sequenced sample was PBMCs, obtained on the day of the yellow fever booster vaccination. The receptors derive from a man aged 25 to 40 who received the YFV17D yellow fever vaccine.

Many counts were recorded for this clonotype. The gene calls are TRBV7-2 and TRBJ2-7; 8 bases line up with TRBD1. The CDR3 consists of 13 residues. Germline-derived CDR1 and CDR2 are SGHTA and FQGNSA. V gave up 3 bases and J gave up 3 bases; unmatched junction bases: 1. The CDR3 sequence is CASSFTGGYEQYF. The CDR3 DNA follows: TGTGCCAGCAGCTTTACAGGGGGCTACGAGCAGTACTTC.

This clonotype appeared a few times. The chain recombines TRBV27 with TRBJ2-7; TRBD1 aligns across 7 bases. CDR3 length: 15 residues. V dropped 6 bases and J dropped 2; count of bases not matched to a gene: 10. Germline CDR1 MNHEY, CDR2 SMNVEV (reference sequence). The CDR3 reads CASSHTGVRTYEQYF. CDR3 sequence (DNA): TGTGCCAGCAGCCACACAGGGGTAAGGACCTACGAGCAGTACTTC.

This clonotype showed up just a few times. V gene TRBV7-2 combines with J gene TRBJ1-2; D is ambiguous. Germline CDR1 is SGHTA and CDR2 is FQGNSA. The CDR3 loop spans 14 amino acids. The germline V and J ends were trimmed by 0 bases and 4 bases, with 9 bases remaining between them. CDR3 nucleotides: TGTGCCAGCAGCTTAGCGGCAGCAGCCTATGGCTACACCTTC. Translating it yields CASSLAAAAYGYTF.

This clonotype was observed a handful of times. The V and J genes are TRBV5-1 and TRBJ2-1; no clear D gene. The V gene lost 3 bases and the J gene lost 8 bases, with 9 bases spanning the gap. The CDR3 has 12 residues. Germline loops: CDR1 SGHRS, CDR2 YFSETQ. For the CDR3, the DNA is TGCGCCAGCAGCTCCGCTTTCGATGAGCAGTTCTTC. This sequence encodes CASSSAFDEQFF.

The chain has TRBV5-8 and TRBJ1-2; TRBD1 matches 8 bases. Germline CDR1 SGHTS, CDR2 YDEGEE. Trimming took 2 bases from V and 3 from J; bases not matched to a gene: 6. The CDR3 extends over 15 amino acids. CDR3: CASSLRQGSYYGYTF. DNA for the CDR3: TGTGCCAGCAGCTTACGACAGGGGTCATACTATGGCTACACCTTC. Based on the CDR3 plus reference TRBV5-8 and TRBJ1-2, the full variable domain is EAGVTQSPTHLIKTRGQQATLRCSPISGHTSVYWYQQALGLGLQFLLWYDEGEERNRGNFPPRFSGRQFPNYSSELNVNALELEDSALYLCASSLRQGSYYGYTFGSGTRLTVV.

The chain carries TRBV5-4 and TRBJ1-1; D uncertain. Looked up from germline, CDR1 is SGHNT and CDR2 is YYREEE (reference sequence). The CDR3 length is 15 residues. V was pared by 0 bases and J by 0 bases, with 9 bases between. The CDR3 bases are TGTGCCAGCAGCTTGGCCTCGGGAATGAACACTGAAGCTTTCTTT. Amino acids: CASSLASGMNTEAFF.

This clonotype was observed a handful of times. V and J are TRBV6-6 and TRBJ1-2; no clear D. Deletions cut 0 bases from V and 7 bases from J, with 6 bases between. CDR1 and CDR2 (germline): MNHNY, SVGAGI (reference sequence). The CDR3 is made up of 12 amino acids. The CDR3 DNA reads as TGTGCCAGCAGTTACTCGGAGAGTGGCTACACCTTC. Protein product: CASSYSESGYTF.

In this sample, this clonotype turned up a few times. The chain carries TRBV5-1 and TRBJ1-1; D gene ambiguous. The CDR3 extends over 15 amino acids. The V end lost 8 bases, the J end lost 4 bases, and 21 bases lay between the germline ends. CDR1 is SGHRS and CDR2 is YFSETQ in the germline V gene. DNA for the CDR3: TGCGCCAGTACCCCCCGGGAGGCCCTGGGCACTGAAGCTTTCTTT. Its translation is CASTPREALGTEAFF.

The chain carries TRBV5-1 and TRBJ2-1, with 8 bases that match TRBD2. Germline V gene sequence: CDR1 SGHRS, CDR2 YFSETQ. This CDR3 is built from 16 residues. The J segment lost 3 bases and the V segment lost 0 bases, leaving 5 bases of the junction unmatched. CDR3 DNA sequence: TGCGCCAGCAGCTTGGGCCCACTAGCGGTCTACAATGAGCAGTTCTTC. Translation: CASSLGPLAVYNEQFF. The full variable domain, rest sourced from reference TRBV5-1 and TRBJ2-1, is KAGVTQTPRYLIKTRGQQVTLSCSPISGHRSVSWYQQTPGQGLQFLFEYFSETQRNKGNFPGRFSGRQFSNSRSEMNVSTLELGDSALYLCASSLGPLAVYNEQFFGPGTRLTVL.

The chain uses TRBV7-6 and TRBJ2-1; the D call may be TRBD1 or TRBD2 (5 bases each). V was pared by 5 bases and J by 1 base, with 12 bases between. This CDR3 is built from 15 residues. CDR1 is SGHVS and CDR2 is FNYEAQ in the germline V gene. The chain's CDR3 is CASSLGTDSYNEQFF. DNA for the CDR3: TGTGCCAGCAGCCTCGGGACGGATTCCTACAATGAGCAGTTCTTC.

This chain joins TRBV6-2 or TRBV6-3 and TRBJ2-7; 8 bases map to TRBD1. Unmatched junction bases numbered 11, after V lost 6 bases and J lost 4 bases. Germline V lookup: CDR1 MNHEY, CDR2 SVGEGT. The CDR3 sequence is 15 residues long. The CDR3 protein is CASRITGTGDYEQYF. CDR3 DNA sequence: TGTGCCAGCAGAATCACCGGGACAGGAGATTACGAGCAGTACTTC.

This clonotype has only a few counts. This chain connects TRBV10-2 to TRBJ2-3; maybe TRBD1 (5 bases). Germline V CDR1 and CDR2: WSHSY, SAAADI. Trimming pared 10 bases from V and 4 bases from J, leaving 18 bases between. There are 14 residues in the CDR3. The CDR3 is CAISTDGAPDTQYF. As DNA, the CDR3 is TGCGCCATTTCGACGGATGGGGCGCCAGATACGCAGTATTTT.

This clonotype was seen more than once but under ten times. The genes are TRBV24-1 and TRBJ2-7; D tentatively reads TRBD1 or TRBD2 (6 bases each). The CDR3 is 13 residues long. The V gene's germline CDR1 is KGHDR and CDR2 SFDVKD. V lost 10 bases and J lost 5, with 17 bases in between. CDR3 in amino acids: CATAEGHLDEQYF. CDR3 DNA sequence: TGTGCCACAGCGGAGGGACATCTGGACGAGCAGTACTTC.

The V and J genes are TRBV4-3 and TRBJ1-2, with 7 bases identical to TRBD1. Germline CDR1 is LGHNA and CDR2 is YSLEER. This CDR3 comprises 16 residues. Unmatched junction bases numbered 15, after V lost 3 bases and J lost 8 bases. DNA of the CDR3: TGCGCCAGCAGCCAGGTGGCCGGGACAGTGGGCATGGGCTACACCTTC. Amino acid sequence: CASSQVAGTVGMGYTF.

The J gene is TRBJ2-7, the V gene TRBV29-1, with 7 bases matching TRBD2. The CDR3 covers 14 residues. CDR1 and CDR2 (germline): SQVTM, ANQGSEA. J was trimmed by 3 bases and V by 0 bases; bases with no gene match: 5. CDR3 coding DNA: TGCAGCGTTGAAGATACCGGGAGGAGCTACGAGCAGTACTTC. It yields the protein CSVEDTGRSYEQYF.

This sequence joins TRBV6-2 or TRBV6-3 and TRBJ2-3; 14 nucleotides match TRBD2. The germline V gene has CDR1 MNHEY and CDR2 SVGEGT. The ends lost 0 bases at V and 4 bases at J; junction bases unmatched: 3. The CDR3 is made up of 17 amino acids. CDR3 sequence (DNA): TGTGCCAGCAGTTACTCGACTAGCGGGAGGGGACCAGATACGCAGTATTTT. Its protein is CASSYSTSGRGPDTQYF.

CDR3 nucleotides: TGCAGTACCTTACCCAACGGGGGATCCGGCTACACCTTC. Its protein is CSTLPNGGSGYTF. V is TRBV20-1 and J is TRBJ1-2; maybe TRBD1 (5 bases). V was cut by 8 bases and J by 8 bases, with 21 bases left in between. This CDR3 has 13 amino acids. CDR1 DFQATT and CDR2 SNEGSKA come from the germline V gene (reference sequence).

The V and J genes are TRBV3-1 and TRBJ1-3; D is perhaps TRBD1 (5 bases). CDR3 length: 15 residues. V was cut by 3 bases and J by 0 bases, with 9 bases left in between. Germline values: CDR1 LGHDT, CDR2 YNNKEL (reference sequence). The CDR3 spells CASSHSRASGNTIYF. DNA of the CDR3: TGTGCCAGCAGCCATAGCAGGGCCTCTGGAAACACCATATATTTT.

V and J are TRBV6-1 and TRBJ1-5; 7 bases fit TRBD1. The germline V gene encodes CDR1 MNHNS and CDR2 SASEGT. V gave up 5 bases and J gave up 4 bases; unmatched junction bases: 8. The CDR3 covers 15 residues. Here the CDR3 reads CASSPLSGGNQPQHF. DNA for the CDR3: TGTGCCAGCAGTCCCTTATCAGGGGGGAATCAGCCCCAGCATTTT.

This clonotype was counted between two and nine times. V usage is TRBV20-1 and J usage is TRBJ2-1; possibly TRBD1 or TRBD2 for D (6 bases each). The CDR3 totals 15 residues. Trimming removed 3 bases from V and 5 bases from J, with 17 bases in between. CDR1 and CDR2 (germline): DFQATT, SNEGSKA (reference sequence). CDR3 coding DNA: TGCAGTGCTAGCGTAGGGGGGAGTCTCGACAATGAGCAGTTCTTC. This gives the protein CSASVGGSLDNEQFF.

This clonotype was counted between two and nine times. This chain links TRBV20-1 with TRBJ1-5, with D unresolved. This CDR3 contains 15 residues. Per germline, CDR1 DFQATT and CDR2 SNEGSKA (reference sequence). The V gene lost 6 bases and the J gene lost 1 base, with 16 bases spanning the gap. The chain's CDR3 is CSAKRPGGSNQPQHF. In DNA form, the CDR3 reads TGCAGTGCCAAACGACCCGGTGGGAGCAATCAGCCCCAGCATTTT.

This clonotype was observed many times. The rearrangement links TRBV14 to TRBJ2-1, with TRBD2 matching 9 bases. The CDR3 has 16 residues. CDR1 and CDR2 from the germline V gene are SGHDN and FVKESK. V was clipped by 0 bases and J by 4 bases; unmatched bases: 4. In DNA form, the CDR3 reads TGTGCCAGCAGCCAAGATAGGGGACTAGCATACAATGAGCAGTTCTTC. It codes for CASSQDRGLAYNEQFF.

The chain has TRBV7-8 and TRBJ2-1; no reliable D call. Trimming pared 4 bases from V and 12 bases from J, leaving 10 bases between. The CDR3 is made up of 11 amino acids. Per germline, CDR1 SGHVS and CDR2 FQNEAQ. This CDR3 is CASSSSPRQFF. The CDR3 DNA reads TGTGCCAGCAGCTCAAGCCCGCGGCAGTTCTTC.

Many counts were recorded for this clonotype. J is TRBJ2-3 and V is TRBV20-1; weak D call: TRBD1 (7 bases). In germline, CDR1 is DFQATT, CDR2 SNEGSKA (reference sequence). The V gene lost 3 bases and the J gene lost 1 base, with 14 bases spanning the gap. The CDR3 totals 15 residues. As DNA, the CDR3 is TGCAGTGCTAGGAGACAGGGCGGGGGCACAGATACGCAGTATTTT. It codes for CSARRQGGGTDTQYF.